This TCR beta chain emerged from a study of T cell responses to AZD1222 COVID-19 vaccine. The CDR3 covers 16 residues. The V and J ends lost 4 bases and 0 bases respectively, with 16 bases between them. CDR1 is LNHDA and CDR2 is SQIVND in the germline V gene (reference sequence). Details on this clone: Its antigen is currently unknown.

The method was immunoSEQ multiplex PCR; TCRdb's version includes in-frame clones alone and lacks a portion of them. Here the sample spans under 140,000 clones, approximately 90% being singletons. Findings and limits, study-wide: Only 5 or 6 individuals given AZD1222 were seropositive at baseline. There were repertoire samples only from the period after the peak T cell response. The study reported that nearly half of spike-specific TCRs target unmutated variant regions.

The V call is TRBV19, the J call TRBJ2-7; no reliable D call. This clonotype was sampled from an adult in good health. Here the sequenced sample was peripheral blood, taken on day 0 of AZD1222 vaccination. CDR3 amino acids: CASSRVDGGDSYEQYF. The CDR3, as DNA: TGTGCCAGTAGTAGGGTCGACGGCGGAGACTCCTACGAGCAGTACTTC.